This TCR beta chain appears in the sequencing data of a study of blood T cell repertoires in COVID-19. Overall study context: Specimens from acute and convalescent COVID-19 originated in the United States, Italy and Spain. In each case, the material was cDNA or gDNA derived from T cells, B-cell-depleted T cells, or PBMCs.

In the original analysis: Scientists estimated how many nucleated cells there were by amplifying reference gene primers. Generated by immunoSEQ multiplex PCR, the TCRdb table keeps only in-frame clones and is missing some. V and J calls and clone size are copied from that table; D and trimming were computed from the DNA. The sample comprises some 130,000 clones, over 80% of which are singletons, and about 9.6% rests with the top ten. Trimming stripped 7 bases from V and 6 bases from J, with 10 bases between. The germline gives CDR1 MNHEY, CDR2 SVGAGI. The CDR3 sequence is 12 residues long. This sequence was found in a man between 35 and 55 years old with active or convalescent COVID-19. The chain carries TRBV6-5 and TRBJ2-1; D is ambiguous. The source material was peripheral blood. The CDR3 nucleotides read TGTGCCAGCACCTCGCCGGGCAATGAGCAGTTCTTC. Translating it yields CASTSPGNEQFF.